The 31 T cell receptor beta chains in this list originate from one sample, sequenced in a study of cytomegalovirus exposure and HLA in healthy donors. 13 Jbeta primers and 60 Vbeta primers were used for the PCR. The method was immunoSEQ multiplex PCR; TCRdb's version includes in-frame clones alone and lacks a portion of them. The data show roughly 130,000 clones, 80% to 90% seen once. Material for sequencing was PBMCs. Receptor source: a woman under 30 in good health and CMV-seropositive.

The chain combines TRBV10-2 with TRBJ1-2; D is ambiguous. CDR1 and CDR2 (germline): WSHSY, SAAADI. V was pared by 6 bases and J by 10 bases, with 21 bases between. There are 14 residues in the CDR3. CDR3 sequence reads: CASRDAHDRGVYTF. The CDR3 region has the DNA TGCGCCAGCAGGGACGCGCACGACCGGGGAGTCTACACCTTC.

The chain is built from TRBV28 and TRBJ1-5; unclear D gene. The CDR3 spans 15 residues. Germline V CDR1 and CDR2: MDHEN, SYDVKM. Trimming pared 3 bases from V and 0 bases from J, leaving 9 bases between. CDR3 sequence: CASSLLSYSNQPQHF. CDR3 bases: TGTGCCAGCAGTTTGTTGAGTTATAGCAATCAGCCCCAGCATTTT.

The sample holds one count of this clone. In DNA form, the CDR3 reads TGCACCAGTCCAAAGACTGAGGGTAGCACAGATACGCAGTATTTT. Amino acid sequence: CTSPKTEGSTDTQYF. V is TRBV1 and J is TRBJ2-3; the table names TRBD2, a call not compared with the DNA. TRBV1 is marked as a pseudogene. The CDR3 loop spans 15 amino acids.

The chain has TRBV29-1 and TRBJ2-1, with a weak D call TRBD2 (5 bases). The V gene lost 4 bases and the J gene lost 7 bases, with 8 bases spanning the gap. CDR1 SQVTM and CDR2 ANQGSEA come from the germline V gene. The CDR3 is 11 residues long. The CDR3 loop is CSVGSANEQFF. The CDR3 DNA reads TGCAGCGTTGGTAGCGCTAATGAGCAGTTCTTC.

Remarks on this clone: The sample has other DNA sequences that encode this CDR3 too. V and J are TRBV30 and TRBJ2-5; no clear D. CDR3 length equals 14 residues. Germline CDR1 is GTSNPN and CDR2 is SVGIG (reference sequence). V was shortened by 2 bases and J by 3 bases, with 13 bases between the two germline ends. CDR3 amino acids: CAWSFLGAEETQYF. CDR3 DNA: TGTGCCTGGAGTTTTCTAGGCGCTGAAGAGACCCAGTACTTC.

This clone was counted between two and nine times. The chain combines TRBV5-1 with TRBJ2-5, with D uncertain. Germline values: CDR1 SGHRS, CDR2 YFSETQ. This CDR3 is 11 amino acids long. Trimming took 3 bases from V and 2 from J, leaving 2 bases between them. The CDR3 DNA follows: TGCGCCAGCAGCTCTCAAGAGACCCAGTACTTC. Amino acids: CASSSQETQYF.

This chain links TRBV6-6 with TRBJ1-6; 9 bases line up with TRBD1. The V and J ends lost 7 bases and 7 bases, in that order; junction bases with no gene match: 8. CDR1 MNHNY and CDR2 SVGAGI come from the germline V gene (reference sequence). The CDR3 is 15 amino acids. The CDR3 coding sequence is TGTGCCAGCAACCCGGGACAGGGATACAATTCACCCCTCCACTTT. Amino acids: CASNPGQGYNSPLHF.

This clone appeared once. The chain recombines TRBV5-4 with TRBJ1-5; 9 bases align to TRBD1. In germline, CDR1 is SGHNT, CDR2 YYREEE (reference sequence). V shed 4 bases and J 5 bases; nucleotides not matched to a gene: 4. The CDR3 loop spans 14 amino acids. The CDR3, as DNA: TGTGCCAGCAGCCGGGACAGGGAAGATCAGCCCCAGCATTTT. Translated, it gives CASSRDREDQPQHF.

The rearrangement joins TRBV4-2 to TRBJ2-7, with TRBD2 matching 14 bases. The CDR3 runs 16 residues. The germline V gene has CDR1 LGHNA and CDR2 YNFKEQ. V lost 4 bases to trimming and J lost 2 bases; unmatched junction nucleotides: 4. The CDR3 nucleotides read TGTGCCAGCAGCCGGACGACTAGCGGGGGGGCCTACGAGCAGTACTTC. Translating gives CASSRTTSGGAYEQYF.

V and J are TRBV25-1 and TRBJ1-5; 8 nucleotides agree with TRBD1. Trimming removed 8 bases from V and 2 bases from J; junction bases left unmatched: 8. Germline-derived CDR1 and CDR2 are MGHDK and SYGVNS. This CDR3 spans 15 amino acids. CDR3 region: CASSEDREGNQPQHF. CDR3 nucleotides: TGTGCCAGCTCGGAGGACAGGGAGGGCAATCAGCCCCAGCATTTT.

CDR3 coding DNA: TGTGCCTGGAGCCCTATACAGGCCGAAAATGAAAAACTGTTTTTT. Translation: CAWSPIQAENEKLFF. This rearrangement joins TRBV30 to TRBJ1-4, with D maybe TRBD1 (5 bases). V was trimmed by 3 bases and J by 5 bases, leaving 16 bases between them. The CDR3 loop spans 15 amino acids. Germline V lookup: CDR1 GTSNPN, CDR2 SVGIG (reference sequence). Based on the CDR3 plus reference TRBV30 and TRBJ1-4, the full variable domain is SQTIHQWPATLVQPVGSPLSLECTVEGTSNPNLYWYRQAAGRGLQLLFYSVGIGQISSEVPQNLSASRPQDRQFILSSKKLLLSDSGFYLCAWSPIQAENEKLFFGSGTQLSVL.

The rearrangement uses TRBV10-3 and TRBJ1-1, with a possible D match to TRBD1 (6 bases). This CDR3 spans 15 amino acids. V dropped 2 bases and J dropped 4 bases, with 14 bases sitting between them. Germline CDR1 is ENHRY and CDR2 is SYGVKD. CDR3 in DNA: TGTGCCATCAGTGAGACGAGGGACACAGTCACTGAAGCTTTCTTT. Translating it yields CAISETRDTVTEAFF.

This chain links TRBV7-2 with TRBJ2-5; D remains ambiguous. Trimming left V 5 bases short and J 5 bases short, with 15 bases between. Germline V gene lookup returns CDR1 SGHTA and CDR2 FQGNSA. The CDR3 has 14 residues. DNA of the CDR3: TGTGCCAGCAGCCCGGATGCCGGGTTTGAGACCCAGTACTTC. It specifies CASSPDAGFETQYF. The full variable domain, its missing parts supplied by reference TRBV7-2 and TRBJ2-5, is GAGVSQSPSNKVTEKGKDVELRCDPISGHTALYWYRQSLGQGLEFLIYFQGNSAPDKSGLPSDRFSAERTGGSVSTLTIQRTQQEDSAVYLCASSPDAGFETQYFGPGTRLLVL.

CDR3 sequence: CAISEETQGLDEQYF. As DNA, the CDR3 is TGTGCCATCAGTGAGGAAACACAGGGTCTGGACGAGCAGTACTTC. The J gene is TRBJ2-7, the V gene TRBV10-3; tentatively, D is TRBD1 (6 bases). V gave up 2 bases and J gave up 5 bases, with 16 bases separating them. From germline, CDR1 is ENHRY and CDR2 SYGVKD. The CDR3 has 15 amino acids.

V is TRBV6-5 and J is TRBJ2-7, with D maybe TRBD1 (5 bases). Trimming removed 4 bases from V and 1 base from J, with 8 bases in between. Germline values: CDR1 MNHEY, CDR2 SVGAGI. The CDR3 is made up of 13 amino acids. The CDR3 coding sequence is TGTGCCAGCAGTTCCGGACAATCCTACGAGCAGTACTTC. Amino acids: CASSSGQSYEQYF.

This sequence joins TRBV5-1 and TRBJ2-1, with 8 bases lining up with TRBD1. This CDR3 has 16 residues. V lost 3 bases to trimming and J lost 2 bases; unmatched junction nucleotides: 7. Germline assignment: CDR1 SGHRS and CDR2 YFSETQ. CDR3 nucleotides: TGCGCCAGCAGCTCCGAGACAGGGGAAGCCTACAATGAGCAGTTCTTC. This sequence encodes CASSSETGEAYNEQFF.

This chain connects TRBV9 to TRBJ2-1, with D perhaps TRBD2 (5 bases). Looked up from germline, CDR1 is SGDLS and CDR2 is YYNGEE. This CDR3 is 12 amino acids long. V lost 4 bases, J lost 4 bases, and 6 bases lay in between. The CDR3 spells CASSTGYNEQFF. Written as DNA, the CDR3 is TGTGCCAGCAGCACGGGGTACAATGAGCAGTTCTTC.

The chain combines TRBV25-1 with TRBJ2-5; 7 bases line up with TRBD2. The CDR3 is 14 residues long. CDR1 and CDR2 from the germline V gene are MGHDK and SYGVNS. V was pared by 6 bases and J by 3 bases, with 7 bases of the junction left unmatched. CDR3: CASSIRGGEETQYF. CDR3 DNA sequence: TGTGCCAGCAGCATTAGGGGAGGGGAAGAGACCCAGTACTTC.

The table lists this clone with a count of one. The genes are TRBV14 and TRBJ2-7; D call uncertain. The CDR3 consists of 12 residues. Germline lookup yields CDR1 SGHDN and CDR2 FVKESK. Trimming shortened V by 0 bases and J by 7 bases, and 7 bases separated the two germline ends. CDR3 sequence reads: CASSQEMREQYF. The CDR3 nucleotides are TGTGCCAGCAGCCAAGAAATGCGGGAGCAGTACTTC.

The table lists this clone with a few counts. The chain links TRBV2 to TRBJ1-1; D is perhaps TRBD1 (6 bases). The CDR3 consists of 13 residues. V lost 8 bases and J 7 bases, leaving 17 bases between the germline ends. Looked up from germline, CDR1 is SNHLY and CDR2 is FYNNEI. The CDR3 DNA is TGTGCCAGCTCACGGGATAAACAGGGTGAAGCTTTCTTT. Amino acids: CASSRDKQGEAFF.

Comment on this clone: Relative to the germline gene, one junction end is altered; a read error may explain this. CDR3 in DNA: TGTGCCAGCAGCTTGGCCAACAACGAGCAGTTCTTC. This codes for CASSLANNEQFF. This chain connects TRBV5-6 to TRBJ2-1; D is ambiguous. The CDR3 extends over 12 amino acids. CDR1 is SGHDT and CDR2 is YYEEEE in the germline V gene. Complete variable domain (other parts from reference TRBV5-6 and TRBJ2-1): DAGVTQSPTHLIKTRGQQVTLRCSPKSGHDTVSWYQQALGQGPQFIFQYYEEEERQRGNFPDRFSGHQFPNYSSELNVNALLLGDSALYLCASSLANNEQFFGPGTRLTVL.

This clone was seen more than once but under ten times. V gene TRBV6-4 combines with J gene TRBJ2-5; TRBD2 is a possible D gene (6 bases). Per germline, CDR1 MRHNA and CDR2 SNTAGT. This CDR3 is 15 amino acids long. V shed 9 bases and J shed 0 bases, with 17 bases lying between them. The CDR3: CASASGTGDQETQYF. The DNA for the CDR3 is TGTGCCAGTGCGAGTGGGACGGGAGACCAAGAGACCCAGTACTTC.

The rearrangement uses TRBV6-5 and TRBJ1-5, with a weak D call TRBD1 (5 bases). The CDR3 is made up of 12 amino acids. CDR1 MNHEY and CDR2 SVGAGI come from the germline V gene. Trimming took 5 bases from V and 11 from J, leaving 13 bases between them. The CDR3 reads CASSERTGAQHF. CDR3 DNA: TGTGCCAGCAGTGAACGGACGGGGGCCCAGCATTTT.

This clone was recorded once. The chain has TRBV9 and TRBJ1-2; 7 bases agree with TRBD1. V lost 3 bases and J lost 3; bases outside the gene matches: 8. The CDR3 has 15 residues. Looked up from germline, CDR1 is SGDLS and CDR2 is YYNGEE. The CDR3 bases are TGTGCCAGCAGCGGAATGACAGGGAATGACTATGGCTACACCTTC. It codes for CASSGMTGNDYGYTF. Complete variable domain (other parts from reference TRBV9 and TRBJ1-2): DSGVTQTPKHLITATGQRVTLRCSPRSGDLSVYWYQQSLDQGLQFLIQYYNGEERAKGNILERFSAQQFPDLHSELNLSSLELGDSALYFCASSGMTGNDYGYTFGSGTRLTVV.

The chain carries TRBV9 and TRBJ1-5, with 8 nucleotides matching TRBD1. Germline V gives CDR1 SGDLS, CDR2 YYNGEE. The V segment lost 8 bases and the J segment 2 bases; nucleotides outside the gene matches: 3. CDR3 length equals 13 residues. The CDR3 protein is CASSGQGNQPQHF. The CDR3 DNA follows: TGTGCCAGTTCGGGACAGGGCAATCAGCCCCAGCATTTT. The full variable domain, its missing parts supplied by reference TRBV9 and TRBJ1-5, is DSGVTQTPKHLITATGQRVTLRCSPRSGDLSVYWYQQSLDQGLQFLIQYYNGEERAKGNILERFSAQQFPDLHSELNLSSLELGDSALYFCASSGQGNQPQHFGDGTRLSIL.

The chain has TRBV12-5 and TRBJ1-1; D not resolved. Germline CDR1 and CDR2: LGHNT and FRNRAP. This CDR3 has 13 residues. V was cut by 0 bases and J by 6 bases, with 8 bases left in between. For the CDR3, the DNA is TGTGCTAGTGGTTTGGTACCGTCGGCTGAAGCTTTCTTT. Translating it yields CASGLVPSAEAFF.

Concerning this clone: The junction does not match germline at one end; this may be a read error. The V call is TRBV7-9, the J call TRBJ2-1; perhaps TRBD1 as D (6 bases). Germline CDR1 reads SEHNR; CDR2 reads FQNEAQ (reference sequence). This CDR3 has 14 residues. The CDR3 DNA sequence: TGTTCCAGCAGCCCCCGGGACATACGGGATGAGCAGTTCTTC. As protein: CSSSPRDIRDEQFF.

CDR3 DNA sequence: TGTGCCAGTAGTATGCAGGGAAACACCGGGGAGCTGTTTTTT. Protein: CASSMQGNTGELFF. V gene TRBV19 combines with J gene TRBJ2-2; perhaps TRBD1 as D (5 bases). This CDR3 spans 14 amino acids. The germline V gene has CDR1 LNHDA and CDR2 SQIVND (reference sequence). V was trimmed by 3 bases and J by 2 bases, leaving 7 bases between them.

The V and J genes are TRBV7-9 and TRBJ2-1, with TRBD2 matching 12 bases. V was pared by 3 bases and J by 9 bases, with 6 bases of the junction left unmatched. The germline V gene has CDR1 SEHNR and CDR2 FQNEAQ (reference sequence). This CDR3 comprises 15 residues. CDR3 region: CASSLASGGVGEQFF. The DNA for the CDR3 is TGTGCCAGCAGCTTGGCTAGCGGGGGGGTGGGTGAGCAGTTCTTC.

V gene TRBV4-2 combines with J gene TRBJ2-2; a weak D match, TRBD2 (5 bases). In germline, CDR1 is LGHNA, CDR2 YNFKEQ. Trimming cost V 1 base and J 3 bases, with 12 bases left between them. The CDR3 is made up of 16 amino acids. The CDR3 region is CASSQVPSRDTGELFF. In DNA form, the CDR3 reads TGTGCCAGCAGCCAAGTCCCTAGCCGTGACACCGGGGAGCTGTTTTTT.

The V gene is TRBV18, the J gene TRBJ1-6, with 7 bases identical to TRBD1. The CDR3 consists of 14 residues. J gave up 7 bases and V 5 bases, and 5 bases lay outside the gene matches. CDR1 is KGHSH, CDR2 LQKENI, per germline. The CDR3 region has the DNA TGTGCCAGCTCAGAAGGACAGGCGAATTCACCCCTCCACTTT. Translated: CASSEGQANSPLHF.